This T cell receptor (beta chain) was obtained from a study of blood T cell repertoires in COVID-19. The overall study: Material from acute and convalescent COVID-19 was sourced from the United States, Italy and Spain. The cDNA or gDNA used as material had been derived from T cells, B-cell-depleted T cells, or PBMCs.

As processed by the authors: Reference gene primers were amplified, and this amplification served to estimate nucleated cell counts. Assay: immunoSEQ multiplex PCR; the TCRdb copy retains only in-frame clones and omits some. The V and J calls and clone size are taken from that table; D and trimming were inferred from the DNA. The table includes about 88,000 clones, around nine tenths detected once. The sequencing sample was made of peripheral blood. This clonotype was sampled from a woman older than 75 with acute or convalescent COVID-19.

The CDR3 spells CASSAAVAGGPNTGELFF. CDR3 sequence (DNA): TGTGCCAGCAGTGCGGCGGTGGCCGGGGGGCCGAACACCGGGGAGCTGTTTTTT. The rearrangement uses TRBV6-1 and TRBJ2-2, with D tentatively TRBD2 (7 bases). V was shortened by 4 bases and J by 0 bases, with 18 bases between the two germline ends. CDR1 and CDR2 (germline): MNHNS, SASEGT. The CDR3 is 18 residues long.